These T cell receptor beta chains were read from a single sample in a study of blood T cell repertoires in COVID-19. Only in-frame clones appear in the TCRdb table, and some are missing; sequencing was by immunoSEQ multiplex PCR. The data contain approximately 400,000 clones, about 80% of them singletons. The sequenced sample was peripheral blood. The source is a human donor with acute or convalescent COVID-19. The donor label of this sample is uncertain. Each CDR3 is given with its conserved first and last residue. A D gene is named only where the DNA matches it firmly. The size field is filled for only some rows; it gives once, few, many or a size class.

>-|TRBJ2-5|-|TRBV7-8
TGTGCCAGCAGCCAGACTAGTATTGAGACCCAGTACTTC
CASSQTSIETQYF
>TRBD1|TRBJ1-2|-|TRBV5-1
TGCGCCAGCAGCTTGGATGCAGGGGGCTACGCTAACTATGGCTACACCTTC
CASSLDAGGYANYGYTF
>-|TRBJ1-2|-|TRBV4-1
TGCGCCAGCAGCCAAGATGAGGGCAGATCTAACTATGGCTACACCTTC
CASSQDEGRSNYGYTF
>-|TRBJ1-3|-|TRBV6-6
TGTGCCAGCACCCGTGGGGGGGCGGGAAACACCATATATTTT
CASTRGGAGNTIYF
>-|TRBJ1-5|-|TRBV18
TGTGCCAGCTCAATAGCGGGGAATAGCAGGGGTCAGCCCCAGCATTTT
CASSIAGNSRGQPQHF
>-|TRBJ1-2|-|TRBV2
TGTGCCAGCAGCCCCGGGAAAAACAGGGCTTATGGCTACACCTTC
CASSPGKNRAYGYTF
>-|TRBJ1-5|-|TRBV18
TGTGCCAGCTCGCCTCAGGTCCGGCCTACACAGGGAAGCAATCAGCCCCAGCATTTT
CASSPQVRPTQGSNQPQHF
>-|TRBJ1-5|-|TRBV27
TGTGCCAGCAGTTACAGGGCAAATCAGCCCCAGCATTTT
CASSYRANQPQHF
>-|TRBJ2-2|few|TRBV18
TGTGCCAGCTCACCGCGGGAAAGGCCAACACTCAACACCGGGGAGCTGTTTTTT
CASSPRERPTLNTGELFF
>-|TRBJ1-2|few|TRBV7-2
TGTGCCAGCAGCCGCGACAGAAACTATGGCTACACCTTC
CASSRDRNYGYTF
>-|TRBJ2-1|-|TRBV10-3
TGTGCCATCAGCTCCAGGGGGGAAAATGAGCAGTTCTTC
CAISSRGENEQFF
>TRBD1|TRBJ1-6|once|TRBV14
TGTGCCAGCAGAAGGACAGGGGGAAATTCACCCCTCCACTTT
CASRRTGGNSPLHF
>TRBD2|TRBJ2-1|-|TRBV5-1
TGCGCCAGCAGCCCGCTAGCGGGGGGGAATGAGCAGTTCTTC
CASSPLAGGNEQFF
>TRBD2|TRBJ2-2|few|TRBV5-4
TGTGCCAGCAGCTTGTCGACTAGCGGGAGACGGGCCGGGGAGCTGTTTTTT
CASSLSTSGRRAGELFF
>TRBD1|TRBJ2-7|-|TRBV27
TGTGCCAGCAGTCCCAGGGGACAGGGCTCGAACTACGAGCAGTACTTC
CASSPRGQGSNYEQYF
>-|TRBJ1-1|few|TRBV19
TGTGCCATCAACCCGCACGGGGGCACTGAAGCTTTCTTT
CAINPHGGTEAFF
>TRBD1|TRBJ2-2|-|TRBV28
TGTGCCAGCAGTTTGGGACAGGGGAAGCTGTTTTTT
CASSLGQGKLFF
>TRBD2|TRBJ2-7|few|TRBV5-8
TGTGCCAGCAGCTTTGGACTAGCGGTAATATCGAACTCCTACGAGCAGTACTTC
CASSFGLAVISNSYEQYF
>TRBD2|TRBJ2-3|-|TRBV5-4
TGTGCCAGCAGCTTAGATACTAGCGGGAGCCCAGATACGCAGTATTTT
CASSLDTSGSPDTQYF
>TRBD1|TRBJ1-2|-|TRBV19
TGTGCCAGTAGTATTATAGCCGGACAGGGGGCTGGCTACACCTTC
CASSIIAGQGAGYTF
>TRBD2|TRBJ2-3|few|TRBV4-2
TGTGCCAGCAGCCAAGACCCGACCCCTAGCGGGGCGCAGTATTTT
CASSQDPTPSGAQYF
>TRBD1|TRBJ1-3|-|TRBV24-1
TGTGCCACCAGTGATACAGGGGTATCTGGAAACACCATATATTTT
CATSDTGVSGNTIYF
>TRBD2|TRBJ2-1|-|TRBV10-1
TGCGCCAGCAGTCGGACTAGCGGGAGGGATGAGCAGTTCTTC
CASSRTSGRDEQFF
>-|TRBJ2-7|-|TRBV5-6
TGTGCCAGCAGCTTGATACGCGGGGTTAGGTACGAGCAGTACTTC
CASSLIRGVRYEQYF
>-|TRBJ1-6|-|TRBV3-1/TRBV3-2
TGTGCCAGCAGCCAAGGTTGGCAGGGGTACTCACCCCTCCACTTT
CASSQGWQGYSPLHF
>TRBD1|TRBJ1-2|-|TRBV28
TGTGCCAGCAGTTTGACGACAGGGTGGGGCTACACCTTC
CASSLTTGWGYTF
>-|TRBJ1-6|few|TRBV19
TGTGCCAGTAGTCCCCCCCGCGGGGCCCTCCACTTT
CASSPPRGALHF
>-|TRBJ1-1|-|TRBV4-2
TGTGCCAGCAGCCATGAATTGACCGGGACTGAAGCTTTCTTT
CASSHELTGTEAFF
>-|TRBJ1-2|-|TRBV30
TGTGCCTGGAGGCCCCCGACTCGGAGAGGAAACTATGGCTACACCTTC
CAWRPPTRRGNYGYTF
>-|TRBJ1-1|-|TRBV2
TGTGCCAGCAGTGTAATGGCTAACACTGAAGCTTTCTTT
CASSVMANTEAFF